In this sample, the clone carrying this T cell receptor beta chain turned up a few times. The sample belongs to a study of type 1 and type 2 diabetes patients. Looking at the study overall: Donors were type 1 diabetes, type 2 diabetes, or nondiabetic controls. From PBMCs, CD4+ and CD8+ T cells were isolated by magnetic microbeads.

Amplification started from genomic DNA. Multiplex PCR with 30 forward and 13 reverse primers amplified the TCR beta CDR3. TCRdb independently ran MiXCR on the multiplex PCR reads; one entry per CDR3 protein. The data show fewer than 300,000 distinct CDR3 sequences, with 47% seen just once and about an eighth held by the top ten. The CDR3 sequence is 15 residues long. Germline trimming cut 4 bases from V and 10 bases from J; bases unmatched to any gene: 10. Germline V gives CDR1 MDHEN, CDR2 SYDVKM. This receptor was obtained from a man between 18 and 29 years old with type 2 diabetes. Sequencing was performed on peripheral blood mononuclear cells (PBMCs). The chain couples TRBV28 to TRBJ1-6, with 7 bases lining up with TRBD1. CDR3 DNA sequence: TGTGCCAGCAGTTCCTCCGACAGGGTGGGGTCACCCCTCCACTTT. The encoded protein is CASSSSDRVGSPLHF.